The 20 T cell receptor beta chains reported below all come from one sample, sequenced in a study of identical twins. TCRdb reprocessed the 5' RACE reads via MiXCR and lists one record per CDR3 protein. The table has 450,000 to 600,000 distinct CDR3 sequences, more than 20% seen once. This sample also belongs to another study, concerning yellow fever vaccine responses in identical twins.

Sample: CD4+ T cells sorted from blood. The origin of the receptors is a woman aged 18-35 years in good health.

The chain employs TRBV2 and TRBJ2-2; possible D gene TRBD2, 6 bases. Germline V CDR1 and CDR2: SNHLY, FYNNEI. Trimming pared 2 bases from V and 0 bases from J, leaving 10 bases between. This CDR3 spans 16 amino acids. CDR3 sequence reads: CASSEQGGANTGELFF. The CDR3 bases are TGTGCCAGCAGTGAACAGGGCGGGGCGAACACCGGGGAGCTGTTTTTT.

V gene TRBV11-2 combines with J gene TRBJ2-1; D is possibly TRBD2 (6 bases). Germline loops: CDR1 SGHAT, CDR2 FQNNGV. CDR3 length: 21 amino acids. With 7 bases removed from V and 0 bases from J, the gap between germline ends came to 31 bases. The CDR3 sequence is CASTNIFPGLTKKSSYNEQFF. The CDR3 nucleotides read TGTGCCAGCACCAACATATTCCCGGGACTTACGAAGAAGAGCTCCTACAATGAGCAGTTCTTC.

V usage is TRBV5-1 and J usage is TRBJ2-1, with D hard to call. Germline CDR1 is SGHRS and CDR2 is YFSETQ. The length of the CDR3 is 13 residues. Trimming took 0 bases from V and 4 from J, leaving 5 bases between them. The CDR3 nucleotides are TGCGCCAGCAGCTTGGTAGTTTACAATGAGCAGTTCTTC. Amino acids: CASSLVVYNEQFF.

This clonotype was seen a few times. V and J are TRBV6-2 or TRBV6-3 and TRBJ1-3; D ambiguous. The CDR3 covers 16 residues. V was trimmed by 5 bases and J by 3 bases, leaving 17 bases between them. Germline V CDR1 and CDR2: MNHEY, SVGEGT. CDR3 in DNA: TGTGCCAGCAGTACGACACCCTTGACGGATGGAAACACCATATATTTT. Translation: CASSTTPLTDGNTIYF.

This clonotype was observed at least ten times. The chain employs TRBV7-9 and TRBJ2-1, with D tentatively TRBD1 (6 bases). Germline assignment: CDR1 SEHNR and CDR2 FQNEAQ (reference sequence). This CDR3 has 15 residues. V was cut by 5 bases and J by 4 bases, with 15 bases left in between. The CDR3 nucleotides are TGTGCCAGCAGCCTTTACTCGACAGGTTACAATGAGCAGTTCTTC. It codes for CASSLYSTGYNEQFF.

This chain connects TRBV10-3 to TRBJ2-7; D is perhaps TRBD2 (5 bases). V lost 0 bases, J lost 5 bases, and 8 bases lay in between. CDR1 and CDR2 from the germline V gene are ENHRY and SYGVKD. This CDR3 is built from 13 residues. CDR3 amino acids: CAISESGRDEQYF. CDR3 DNA sequence: TGTGCCATCAGTGAGTCTGGGCGGGACGAGCAGTACTTC.

The table lists this clonotype with a count of one. V is TRBV3-1 and J is TRBJ1-5, with D perhaps TRBD1 (5 bases). CDR3 size: 15 residues. Germline V gives CDR1 LGHDT, CDR2 YNNKEL (reference sequence). Between the trimmed V and J ends, which lost 0 bases and 3 bases, there was a span of 9 bases. CDR3 sequence (DNA): TGTGCCAGCAGCCAAGATGAGGGGTTCAATCAGCCCCAGCATTTT. Its translation: CASSQDEGFNQPQHF.

The chain employs TRBV3-1 and TRBJ1-2, with D tentatively TRBD1 (5 bases). Per the germline V gene, CDR1 is LGHDT and CDR2 is YNNKEL (reference sequence). The CDR3 is 15 amino acids. V shed 0 bases and J shed 2 bases, with 10 bases lying between them. In nucleotides, the CDR3 is TGTGCCAGCAGCCAAGAAGGCAGGGAGAACTATGGCTACACCTTC. This sequence encodes CASSQEGRENYGYTF.

The V and J genes are TRBV6-1 and TRBJ2-7; 11 bases map to TRBD2. With V trimmed by 6 bases and J by 4 bases, 8 bases remained unmatched. Looked up from germline, CDR1 is MNHNS and CDR2 is SASEGT. CDR3 size: 15 residues. Written as DNA, the CDR3 is TGTGCCAGCAGGCCCATAGCGGGAGGGTTGTACGAGCAGTACTTC. Translating gives CASRPIAGGLYEQYF.

This clonotype was counted only a few times. The V and J genes are TRBV7-2 and TRBJ2-2, with TRBD2 matching over 11 bases. This CDR3 region has 17 residues. Germline lookup yields CDR1 SGHTA and CDR2 FQGNSA. The V segment lost 5 bases and the J segment 6 bases; nucleotides outside the gene matches: 11. In DNA, the CDR3 is TGTGCCAGCAGCCCAAGAACTAGCGGGGGAAGGTCCGGGGAGCTGTTTTTT. Its protein is CASSPRTSGGRSGELFF.

The chain couples TRBV5-1 to TRBJ2-3; 8 positions match TRBD1. The J segment lost 1 base and the V segment lost 5 bases, leaving 9 bases of the junction unmatched. The CDR3 runs to 16 residues. CDR1 is SGHRS, CDR2 YFSETQ, per germline. This chain's CDR3 is CASRQGTGSRTDTQYF. CDR3 nucleotides: TGCGCCAGCAGGCAGGGGACAGGAAGTCGCACAGATACGCAGTATTTT.

A few counts support this clonotype. As DNA, the CDR3 is TGTGCCAGCAGCGCCGTCGCGGGACAGTACTATGGCTACACCTTC. It codes for CASSAVAGQYYGYTF. V and J are TRBV14 and TRBJ1-2; 7 nucleotides align to TRBD1. The junction had 9 bases not matched to a gene; V was cut back by 5 bases and J by 3 bases. Germline V lookup: CDR1 SGHDN, CDR2 FVKESK. This CDR3 contains 15 residues.

This clonotype was counted only a few times. V gene TRBV6-1 combines with J gene TRBJ2-7, with 8 bases that match TRBD1. Germline V gene lookup returns CDR1 MNHNS and CDR2 SASEGT. This CDR3 is 15 amino acids long. After removal of 6 bases from V and 5 bases from J, the junction contained 12 bases not matched to a gene. CDR3 in DNA: TGTGCCAGCAGACGTGGCCAGGGGGCAACCCACGAGCAGTACTTC. Protein: CASRRGQGATHEQYF.

The V and J genes are TRBV6-5 and TRBJ2-3; 9 bases are a match to TRBD2. The CDR3 loop spans 18 amino acids. Germline CDR1 and CDR2: MNHEY and SVGAGI. Unmatched junction bases numbered 9, after V lost 0 bases and J lost 2 bases. As DNA, the CDR3 is TGTGCCAGCAGTTACTCCGGGTTGGCGGGGGGGATCACAGATACGCAGTATTTT. It translates to CASSYSGLAGGITDTQYF.

The chain combines TRBV14 with TRBJ2-7; D remains unclear. V was trimmed by 4 bases and J by 1 base, leaving 11 bases between them. CDR3 length equals 14 residues. Germline V gives CDR1 SGHDN, CDR2 FVKESK. The CDR3 DNA is TGTGCCAGCAGCCCTCGGGTACCATCCTACGAGCAGTACTTC. It codes for CASSPRVPSYEQYF. The full variable domain, its missing parts supplied by reference TRBV14 and TRBJ2-7, is EAGVTQFPSHSVIEKGQTVTLRCDPISGHDNLYWYRRVMGKEIKFLLHFVKESKQDESGMPNNRFLAERTGGTYSTLKVQPAELEDSGVYFCASSPRVPSYEQYFGPGTRLTVT.

In its sample, this clonotype was seen once. The rearrangement links TRBV7-9 to TRBJ1-3; D is possibly TRBD1 (5 bases). V shed 2 bases and J shed 4 bases, with 12 bases lying between them. The CDR3 sequence is 15 residues long. The germline gives CDR1 SEHNR, CDR2 FQNEAQ (reference sequence). CDR3 sequence: CASSLMDISGNTIYF. The CDR3 coding sequence is TGTGCCAGCAGCTTAATGGACATCTCAGGAAACACCATATATTTT.

The DNA for the CDR3 is TGTGCCAGCACCCGCGGCGGGCGGGGGATGAACACCGGGGAGCTGTTTTTT. Amino acids: CASTRGGRGMNTGELFF. The chain recombines TRBV12-3 or TRBV12-4 with TRBJ2-2, with 7 bases fitting TRBD2. This CDR3 is 17 amino acids long. V was clipped by 7 bases and J by 1 base; unmatched bases: 12.

This clonotype has more than one count but fewer than ten. V is TRBV11-2 and J is TRBJ2-1; D might be TRBD1 (6 bases). V was clipped by 0 bases and J by 5 bases, with 14 bases between them. CDR1 is SGHAT and CDR2 is FQNNGV in the germline V gene. The CDR3 runs to 16 residues. As DNA, the CDR3 is TGTGCCAGCAGCTTAGAAACCTGGACAGCTCACAATGAGCAGTTCTTC. This sequence encodes CASSLETWTAHNEQFF.

This chain connects TRBV24-1 to TRBJ2-1; D remains ambiguous. CDR3 length equals 16 residues. With 4 bases removed from V and 1 base from J, the gap between germline ends came to 13 bases. Per germline, CDR1 KGHDR and CDR2 SFDVKD. The CDR3 spells CATSDSQIGSYNEQFF. The DNA for the CDR3 is TGTGCCACCAGTGACAGCCAAATTGGTTCCTACAATGAGCAGTTCTTC.

The rearrangement joins TRBV11-2 to TRBJ2-1; the match to TRBD1 covers 8 bases. This CDR3 has 18 residues. Germline V gene lookup returns CDR1 SGHAT and CDR2 FQNNGV. V trimming: 5 bases; J trimming: 0 bases; junction bases outside the gene matches: 12. DNA of the CDR3: TGTGCCAGCAGCGAGAGAGACAGGGGCCCAAGCTCCTACAATGAGCAGTTCTTC. It encodes CASSERDRGPSSYNEQFF. Drawing the rest from reference TRBV11-2 and TRBJ2-1, the complete variable domain is EAGVAQSPRYKIIEKRQSVAFWCNPISGHATLYWYQQILGQGPKLLIQFQNNGVVDDSQLPKDRFSAERLKGVDSTLKIQPAKLEDSAVYLCASSERDRGPSSYNEQFFGPGTRLTVL.